Shown below are 19 T cell receptor beta chains from a single sample sequenced in a study of radiotherapy plus CTLA-4 blockade in lung cancer. Generated by immunoSEQ multiplex PCR, the TCRdb table keeps only in-frame clones and is missing some. This sample yields tens of thousands of clones, of which about 88% are seen a single time; over 15% belongs to the top ten. The sample in question was peripheral blood, obtained from a patient treated with radiotherapy plus ipilimumab. Every receptor here comes from a human donor with non-small cell lung cancer that progressed on radiotherapy plus ipilimumab.

This sequence joins TRBV27 and TRBJ1-2, with a tentative D call TRBD1 (6 bases). Trimming left V 0 bases short and J 8 bases short, with 10 bases between. This CDR3 comprises 13 residues. Germline V gene lookup returns CDR1 MNHEY and CDR2 SMNVEV (reference sequence). The CDR3 spells CASSLSGGRGYTF. The CDR3 DNA follows: TGTGCCAGCAGTTTATCGGGGGGGCGAGGCTACACCTTC.

For the CDR3, the DNA is TGCGCCAGCAGGATCCAGGGGATGAACACTGAAGCTTTCTTT. It translates to CASRIQGMNTEAFF. The chain couples TRBV5-1 to TRBJ1-1; a possible D gene is TRBD1 (6 bases). The germline V gene has CDR1 SGHRS and CDR2 YFSETQ. Trimming cost V 5 bases and J 0 bases, with 11 bases left between them. The CDR3 is 14 residues long.

The rearrangement uses TRBV5-5 and TRBJ2-7; the match to TRBD1 covers 7 bases. With 3 bases clipped from V and 0 bases from J, the junction kept 3 bases outside the gene matches. Germline CDR1 and CDR2: SGHKS and YYEKEE (reference sequence). The CDR3 is made up of 14 amino acids. The chain's CDR3 is CASSSQGSSYEQYF. The CDR3 bases are TGTGCCAGCAGCTCACAGGGGAGCTCCTACGAGCAGTACTTC.

The chain is built from TRBV6-1 and TRBJ1-6, with a weak D call TRBD1 (6 bases). CDR3 length equals 13 residues. CDR1 and CDR2 from the germline V gene are MNHNS and SASEGT. Trimming removed 6 bases at V and 8 bases at J, with 11 bases between. The CDR3 DNA is TGTGCCAGCAGGGGGGCAGGGGATTCACCCCTCCACTTT. Translated, it gives CASRGAGDSPLHF.

This clone came up once. The chain is built from TRBV2 and TRBJ2-7, with 9 bases lining up with TRBD2. Germline assignment: CDR1 SNHLY and CDR2 FYNNEI. The V segment lost 6 bases and the J segment 6 bases; nucleotides outside the gene matches: 3. This CDR3 region has 12 residues. As DNA, the CDR3 is TGTGCCAGCAGGCGGGAGGGTATCGAGCAGTACTTC. Translation: CASRREGIEQYF.

The chain employs TRBV11-1 and TRBJ1-1; D possibly corresponds to TRBD1 (6 bases). This CDR3 has 14 residues. CDR1 SGHAT and CDR2 FQDESV come from the germline V gene (reference sequence). Trimming left V 4 bases short and J 2 bases short, with 11 bases between. CDR3 coding DNA: TGTGCCAGCAGCTCTACAGGGTTCAACACTGAAGCTTTCTTT. Amino acid sequence: CASSSTGFNTEAFF.

The chain links TRBV4-3 to TRBJ1-1, with D perhaps matching TRBD1 (6 bases). The length of the CDR3 is 13 residues. Per germline, CDR1 LGHNA and CDR2 YSLEER. Between the trimmed V and J ends, which lost 3 bases and 4 bases, there was a span of 9 bases. The CDR3 loop reads CASSQQGPTEAFF. As DNA, the CDR3 is TGCGCCAGCAGCCAGCAGGGGCCCACTGAAGCTTTCTTT.

V is TRBV9 and J is TRBJ2-7; 10 bases fit TRBD2. With 3 bases clipped from V and 2 bases from J, the junction kept 5 bases outside the gene matches. The CDR3 sequence is 15 residues long. From germline, CDR1 is SGDLS and CDR2 YYNGEE. CDR3 coding DNA: TGTGCCAGCAGCGCCCAGCGGGAGGGCCCCTACGAGCAGTACTTC. It codes for CASSAQREGPYEQYF.

The chain recombines TRBV28 with TRBJ1-1; tentatively, D is TRBD1 (6 bases). This CDR3 is 13 amino acids long. V was shortened by 6 bases and J by 0 bases, with 8 bases between the two germline ends. In germline, CDR1 is MDHEN, CDR2 SYDVKM. The CDR3 loop is CASRQGLNTEAFF. The DNA for the CDR3 is TGTGCCAGCAGGCAGGGGTTGAACACTGAAGCTTTCTTT.

This clone was observed once. The genes are TRBV19 and TRBJ1-3, with D unresolved. This CDR3 has 17 residues. The germline V and J ends were trimmed by 5 bases and 0 bases, with 17 bases remaining between them. The germline V gene encodes CDR1 LNHDA and CDR2 SQIVND (reference sequence). The CDR3 protein is CASSPTPGSSSGNTIYF. Written as DNA, the CDR3 is TGTGCCAGTAGTCCCACCCCTGGCAGCAGCTCTGGAAACACCATATATTTT.

This chain links TRBV6-6 with TRBJ2-7; 7 bases align to TRBD1. The CDR3 is made up of 13 amino acids. Germline CDR1 is MNHNY and CDR2 is SVGAGI (reference sequence). J lost 3 bases, V lost 7 bases, and 6 bases had no gene match. The CDR3 DNA reads TGTGCCAGCACGGGGACAGTGGACTACGAGCAGTACTTC. Its protein is CASTGTVDYEQYF.

This chain links TRBV5-1 with TRBJ1-4, with 11 positions matching TRBD1. Losses at the gene ends were 4 bases for V and 2 bases for J; bases not matched to a gene: 4. Germline CDR1 is SGHRS and CDR2 is YFSETQ. The CDR3 has 16 amino acids. In DNA, the CDR3 is TGCGCCAGCAGCCCGGGACAGGGGGTCACTAATGAAAAACTGTTTTTT. Protein product: CASSPGQGVTNEKLFF.

The chain joins TRBV30 to TRBJ2-3; D perhaps matches TRBD2 (6 bases). CDR1 is GTSNPN, CDR2 SVGIG, per germline (reference sequence). The germline V and J ends were trimmed by 1 base and 9 bases, with 11 bases remaining between them. The CDR3 runs to 12 residues. The CDR3 DNA follows: TGTGCCTGGAGTGGGGGACTTACGACGCAGTATTTT. Translated: CAWSGGLTTQYF. The full variable domain, with the rest looked up from reference TRBV30 and TRBJ2-3, is SQTIHQWPATLVQPVGSPLSLECTVEGTSNPNLYWYRQAAGRGLQLLFYSVGIGQISSEVPQNLSASRPQDRQFILSSKKLLLSDSGFYLCAWSGGLTTQYFGPGTRLTVL.

The J gene is TRBJ1-1, the V gene TRBV28; 7 bases match TRBD1. The CDR3 covers 14 residues. Trimming cost V 8 bases and J 1 base; bases outside gene matches: 7. CDR1 MDHEN and CDR2 SYDVKM come from the germline V gene. CDR3 in DNA: TGTGCCAGCGGCAACAGGGGATGGAACACTGAAGCTTTCTTT. Translation: CASGNRGWNTEAFF.

The rearrangement joins TRBV6-1 to TRBJ1-3; no clear D gene. V gave up 4 bases and J gave up 2 bases, with 12 bases separating them. This CDR3 is built from 15 residues. Germline CDR1 reads MNHNS; CDR2 reads SASEGT. The CDR3: CASSVGASTGNTIYF. CDR3 bases: TGTGCCAGCAGTGTAGGAGCGTCGACTGGAAACACCATATATTTT.

V is TRBV5-4 and J is TRBJ1-5, with D unresolved. Germline V gives CDR1 SGHNT, CDR2 YYREEE (reference sequence). The CDR3 sequence is 13 residues long. V lost 0 bases and J 7 bases, leaving 8 bases between the germline ends. The CDR3 region has the DNA TGTGCCAGCAGCTTGGAACAACAACAGCCCCAGCATTTT. It yields the protein CASSLEQQQPQHF.

This clone appeared a few times. The CDR3 DNA reads as TGTGCCAGCTCACCACCGGAGGGGCCTGCTGGAAACACCATATATTTT. Residues: CASSPPEGPAGNTIYF. This chain connects TRBV18 to TRBJ1-3, with TRBD1 as a possible D gene (5 bases). CDR3 length: 16 residues. CDR1 KGHSH and CDR2 LQKENI come from the germline V gene. V shed 0 bases and J shed 2 bases, with 11 bases lying between them.

The rearrangement uses TRBV7-8 and TRBJ1-4; the match to TRBD1 covers 8 bases. Germline loops: CDR1 SGHVS, CDR2 FQNEAQ. The CDR3 covers 16 residues. V lost 4 bases, J lost 8 bases, and 12 bases stayed unmatched. The DNA for the CDR3 is TGTGCCAGCAGCTCCGTAACCGGGACAGGTTCCGAAAAACTGTTTTTT. Protein sequence: CASSSVTGTGSEKLFF.

The V and J genes are TRBV7-2 and TRBJ1-1, with 8 bases matching TRBD1. The CDR3 spans 15 residues. Germline V CDR1 and CDR2: SGHTA, FQGNSA. V lost 0 bases, J lost 7 bases, and 7 bases stayed unmatched. CDR3 in DNA: TGTGCCAGCAGCTTAGCGACAGGGGTGGTTGGTGAAGCTTTCTTT. It encodes CASSLATGVVGEAFF.